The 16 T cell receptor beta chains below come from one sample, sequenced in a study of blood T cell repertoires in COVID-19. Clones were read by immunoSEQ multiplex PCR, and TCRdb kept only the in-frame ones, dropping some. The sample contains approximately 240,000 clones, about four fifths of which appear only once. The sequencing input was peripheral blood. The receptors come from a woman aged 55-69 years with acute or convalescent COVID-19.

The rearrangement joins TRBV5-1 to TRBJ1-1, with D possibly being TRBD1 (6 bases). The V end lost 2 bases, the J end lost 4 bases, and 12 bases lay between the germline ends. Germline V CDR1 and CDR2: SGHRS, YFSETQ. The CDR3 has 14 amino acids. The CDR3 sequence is CASSFQTGSTEAFF. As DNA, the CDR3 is TGCGCCAGCAGCTTCCAAACAGGGAGCACTGAAGCTTTCTTT.

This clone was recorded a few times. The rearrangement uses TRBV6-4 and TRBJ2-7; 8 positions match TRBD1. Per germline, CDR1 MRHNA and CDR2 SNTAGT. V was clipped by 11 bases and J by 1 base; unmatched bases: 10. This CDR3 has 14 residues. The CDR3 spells CAYRTGTGSYEQYF. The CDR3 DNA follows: TGTGCCTACCGAACCGGGACAGGTTCCTACGAGCAGTACTTC.

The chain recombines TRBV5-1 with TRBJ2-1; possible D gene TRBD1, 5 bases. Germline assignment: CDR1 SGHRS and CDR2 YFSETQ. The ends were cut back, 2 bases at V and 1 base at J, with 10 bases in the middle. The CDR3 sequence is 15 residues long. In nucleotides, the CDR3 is TGCGCCAGCAGCTTCCCCCAGGGTTCCTACAATGAGCAGTTCTTC. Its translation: CASSFPQGSYNEQFF.

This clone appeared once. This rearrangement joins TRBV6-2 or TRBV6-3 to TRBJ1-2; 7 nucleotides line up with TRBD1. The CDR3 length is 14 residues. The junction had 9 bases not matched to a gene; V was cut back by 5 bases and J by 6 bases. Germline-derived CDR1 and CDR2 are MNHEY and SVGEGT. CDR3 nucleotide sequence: TGTGCCAGCAGTAAACCCGACAGGGTTGATGGCTACACCTTC. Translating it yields CASSKPDRVDGYTF.

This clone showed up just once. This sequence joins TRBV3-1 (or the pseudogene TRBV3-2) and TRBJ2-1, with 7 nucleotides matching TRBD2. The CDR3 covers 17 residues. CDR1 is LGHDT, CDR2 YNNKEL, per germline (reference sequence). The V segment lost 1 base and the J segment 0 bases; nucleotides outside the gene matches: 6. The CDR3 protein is CASSQGERGLSYNEQFF. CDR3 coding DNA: TGTGCCAGCAGCCAAGGAGAGCGGGGCCTCTCCTACAATGAGCAGTTCTTC.

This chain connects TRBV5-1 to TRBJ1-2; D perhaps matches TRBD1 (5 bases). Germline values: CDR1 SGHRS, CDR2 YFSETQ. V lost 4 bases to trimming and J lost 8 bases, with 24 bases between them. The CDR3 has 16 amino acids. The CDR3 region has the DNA TGCGCCAGCAGCCGGACCGGGGTCGGGGGAGCTGACGGCTACACCTTC. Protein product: CASSRTGVGGADGYTF.

Written as DNA, the CDR3 is TGTGCCAGCTCACGGGAGGGCGGGATGAGCTCTGGAAACACCATATATTTT. This translates into CASSREGGMSSGNTIYF. This chain connects TRBV18 to TRBJ1-3; D is uncertain. The V end was cut by 4 bases, the J end by 0 bases, with 16 bases between. The CDR3 extends over 17 amino acids. CDR1 KGHSH and CDR2 LQKENI come from the germline V gene.

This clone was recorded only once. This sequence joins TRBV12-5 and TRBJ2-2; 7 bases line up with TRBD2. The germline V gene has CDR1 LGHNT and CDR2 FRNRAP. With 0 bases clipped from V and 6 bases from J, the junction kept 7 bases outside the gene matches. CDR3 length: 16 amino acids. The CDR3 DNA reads TGTGCTAGTGGTTTGGTACTCGGGGGGATCCCCGGGGAGCTGTTTTTT. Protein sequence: CASGLVLGGIPGELFF.

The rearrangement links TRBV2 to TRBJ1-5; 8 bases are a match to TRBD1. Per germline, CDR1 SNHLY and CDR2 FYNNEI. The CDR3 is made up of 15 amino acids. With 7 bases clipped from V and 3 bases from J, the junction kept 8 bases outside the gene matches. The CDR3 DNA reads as TGTGCCAGCAAGAGGCGGACAGGGAACAATCAGCCCCAGCATTTT. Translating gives CASKRRTGNNQPQHF.

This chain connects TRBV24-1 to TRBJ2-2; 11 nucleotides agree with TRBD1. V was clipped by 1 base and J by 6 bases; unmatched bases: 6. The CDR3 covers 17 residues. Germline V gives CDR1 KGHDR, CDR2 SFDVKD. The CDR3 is CATSDFSDRGRPGELFF. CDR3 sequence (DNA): TGTGCCACCAGTGATTTTTCGGACAGGGGGCGCCCCGGGGAGCTGTTTTTT.

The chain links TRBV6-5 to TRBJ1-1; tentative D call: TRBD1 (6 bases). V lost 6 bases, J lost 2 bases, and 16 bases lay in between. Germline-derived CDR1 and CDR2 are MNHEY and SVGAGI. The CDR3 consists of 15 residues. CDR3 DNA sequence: TGTGCCAGCAGCCTTCGTTCAGGGGCCAACACTGAAGCTTTCTTT. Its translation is CASSLRSGANTEAFF.

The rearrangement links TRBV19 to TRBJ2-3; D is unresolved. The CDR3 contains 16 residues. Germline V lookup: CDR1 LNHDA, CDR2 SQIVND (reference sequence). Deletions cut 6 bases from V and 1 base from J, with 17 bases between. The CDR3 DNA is TGTGCCAGTAGCACCCGGAGTGGTGGTGGCACAGATACGCAGTATTTT. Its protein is CASSTRSGGGTDTQYF.

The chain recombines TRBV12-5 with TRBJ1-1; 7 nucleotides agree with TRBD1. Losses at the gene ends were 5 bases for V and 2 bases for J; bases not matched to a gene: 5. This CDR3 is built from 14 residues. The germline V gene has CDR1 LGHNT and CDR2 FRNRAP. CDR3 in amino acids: CASGLRQGNTEAFF. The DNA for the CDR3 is TGTGCTAGTGGTCTTCGACAGGGTAACACTGAAGCTTTCTTT.

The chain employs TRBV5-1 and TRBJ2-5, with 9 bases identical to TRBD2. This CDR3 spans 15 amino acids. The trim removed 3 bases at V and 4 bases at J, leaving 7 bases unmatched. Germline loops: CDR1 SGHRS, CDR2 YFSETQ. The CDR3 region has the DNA TGCGCCAGCAGCTCCGAGCGGGGGGCCGTAGAGACCCAGTACTTC. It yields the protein CASSSERGAVETQYF.

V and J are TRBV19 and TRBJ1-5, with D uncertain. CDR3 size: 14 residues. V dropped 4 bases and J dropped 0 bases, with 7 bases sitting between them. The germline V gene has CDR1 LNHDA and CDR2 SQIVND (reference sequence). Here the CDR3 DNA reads TGTGCCAGTAGTAAGGAGAGTAGCAATCAGCCCCAGCATTTT. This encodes CASSKESSNQPQHF.

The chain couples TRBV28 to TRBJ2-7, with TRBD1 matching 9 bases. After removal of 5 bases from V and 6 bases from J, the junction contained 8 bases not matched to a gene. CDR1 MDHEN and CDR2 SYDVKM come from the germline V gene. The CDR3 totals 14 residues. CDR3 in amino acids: CASSLTGTGPEQYF. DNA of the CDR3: TGTGCCAGCAGTCTCACCGGGACAGGGCCCGAGCAGTACTTC.